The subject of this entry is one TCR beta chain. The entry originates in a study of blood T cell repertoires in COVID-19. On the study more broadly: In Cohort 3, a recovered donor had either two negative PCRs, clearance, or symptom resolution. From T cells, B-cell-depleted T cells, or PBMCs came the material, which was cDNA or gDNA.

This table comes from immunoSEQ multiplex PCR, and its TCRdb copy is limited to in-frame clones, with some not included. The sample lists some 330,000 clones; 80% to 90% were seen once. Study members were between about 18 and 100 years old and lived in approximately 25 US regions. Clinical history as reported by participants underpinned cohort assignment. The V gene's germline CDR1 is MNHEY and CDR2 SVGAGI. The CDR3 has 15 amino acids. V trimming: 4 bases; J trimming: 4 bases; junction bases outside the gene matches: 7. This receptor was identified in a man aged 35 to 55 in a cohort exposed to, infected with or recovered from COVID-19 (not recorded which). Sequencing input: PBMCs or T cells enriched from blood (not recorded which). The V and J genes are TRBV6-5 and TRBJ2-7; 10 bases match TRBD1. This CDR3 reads CASSSHRDRGYEQYF. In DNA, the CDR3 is TGTGCCAGCAGTTCTCACCGGGACAGGGGTTACGAGCAGTACTTC.